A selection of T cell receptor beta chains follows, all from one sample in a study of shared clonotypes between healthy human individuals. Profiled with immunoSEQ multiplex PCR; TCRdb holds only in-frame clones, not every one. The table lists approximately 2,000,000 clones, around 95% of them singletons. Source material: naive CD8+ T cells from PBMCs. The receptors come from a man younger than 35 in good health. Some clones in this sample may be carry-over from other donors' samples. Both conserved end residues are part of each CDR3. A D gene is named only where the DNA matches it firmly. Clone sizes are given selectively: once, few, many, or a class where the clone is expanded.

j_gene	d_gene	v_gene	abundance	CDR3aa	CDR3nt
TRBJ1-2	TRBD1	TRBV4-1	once	CASSQGRGRGDYGYTF	TGCGCCAGCAGCCAAGGTCGTGGCAGGGGGGACTATGGCTACACCTTC
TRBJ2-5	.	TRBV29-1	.	CSVDGGLKTQYF	TGCAGCGTTGATGGCGGCTTGAAGACCCAGTACTTC
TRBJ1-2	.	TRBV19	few	CASSKDGNYGYTF	TGTGCCAGTAGTAAGGACGGGAACTATGGCTACACCTTC
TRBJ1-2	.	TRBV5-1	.	CASSLEGLGYTF	TGCGCCAGCAGCTTGGAAGGGCTTGGCTACACCTTC
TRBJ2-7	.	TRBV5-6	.	CASSFGGGTGTYEQYF	TGTGCCAGCAGCTTCGGAGGTGGGACGGGAACCTACGAGCAGTACTTC
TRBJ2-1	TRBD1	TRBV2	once	CASSAYRGVVNEQFF	TGTGCCAGCAGCGCATACAGGGGGGTAGTAAATGAGCAGTTCTTC
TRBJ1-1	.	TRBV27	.	CASSPLGGQGNTEAFF	TGTGCCAGCAGTCCCCTCGGGGGGCAGGGGAACACTGAAGCTTTCTTT
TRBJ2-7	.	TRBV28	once	CASSPPGEQYF	TGTGCCAGCAGTCCACCAGGGGAGCAGTACTTC
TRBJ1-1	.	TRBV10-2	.	CASSETEQENTEAFF	TGCGCCAGCAGTGAGACTGAACAGGAGAACACTGAAGCTTTCTTT
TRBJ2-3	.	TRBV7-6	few	CASSLAGGTDTQYF	TGTGCCAGCAGCTTAGCGGGGGGCACAGATACGCAGTATTTT
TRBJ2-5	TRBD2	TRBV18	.	CASSPMGLGETQYF	TGTGCCAGCTCACCAATGGGACTAGGAGAGACCCAGTACTTC
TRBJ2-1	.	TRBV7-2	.	CASSLVGGPPYNEQFF	TGTGCCAGCAGCTTAGTCGGGGGGCCCCCTTACAATGAGCAGTTCTTC